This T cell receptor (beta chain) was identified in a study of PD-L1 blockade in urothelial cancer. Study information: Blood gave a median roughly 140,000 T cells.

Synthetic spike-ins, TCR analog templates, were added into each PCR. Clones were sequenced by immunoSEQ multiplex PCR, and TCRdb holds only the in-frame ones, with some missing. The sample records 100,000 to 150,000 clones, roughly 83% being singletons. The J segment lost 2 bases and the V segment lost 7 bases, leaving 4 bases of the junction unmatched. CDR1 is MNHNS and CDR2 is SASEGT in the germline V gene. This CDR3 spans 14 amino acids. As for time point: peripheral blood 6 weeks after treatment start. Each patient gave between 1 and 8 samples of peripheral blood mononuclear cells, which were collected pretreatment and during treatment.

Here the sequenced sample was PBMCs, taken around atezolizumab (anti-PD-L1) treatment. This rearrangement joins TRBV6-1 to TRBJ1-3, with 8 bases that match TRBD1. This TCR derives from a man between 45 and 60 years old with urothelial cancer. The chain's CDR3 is CASTLDRAGNTIYF. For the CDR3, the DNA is TGTGCCAGCACTTTGGACAGGGCTGGAAACACCATATATTTT.